This T cell receptor (beta chain) was captured in a study of blood T cell repertoires in COVID-19. Overall study: The samples span acute and convalescent COVID-19 from the United States, Italy and Spain. T cells, B-cell-depleted T cells, or PBMCs supplied cDNA or gDNA.

This clone turned up a few times. Trimming took 5 bases from V and 7 from J; bases not matched to a gene: 8. There are 13 residues in the CDR3. Germline values: CDR1 GTSNPN, CDR2 SVGIG (reference sequence). Methods used by the authors: Reference gene primer amplification gave estimated nucleated cell counts. The protocol was immunoSEQ multiplex PCR, while the TCRdb copy is restricted to in-frame clones and leaves out a portion. V, J and clone size reflect that table, while D and trimming were determined from the DNA. Of some 490,000 clones listed, over 75% were seen once; the top ten hold under 4%. The J gene is TRBJ2-7, the V gene TRBV30; 10 bases fit TRBD1. The sequence derives from a human donor in a cohort sampled during active COVID-19. The sample was peripheral blood. The CDR3 here is CAWRDRGRWEQYF. The CDR3 nucleotides read TGTGCCTGGCGCGACAGGGGGCGGTGGGAGCAGTACTTC.